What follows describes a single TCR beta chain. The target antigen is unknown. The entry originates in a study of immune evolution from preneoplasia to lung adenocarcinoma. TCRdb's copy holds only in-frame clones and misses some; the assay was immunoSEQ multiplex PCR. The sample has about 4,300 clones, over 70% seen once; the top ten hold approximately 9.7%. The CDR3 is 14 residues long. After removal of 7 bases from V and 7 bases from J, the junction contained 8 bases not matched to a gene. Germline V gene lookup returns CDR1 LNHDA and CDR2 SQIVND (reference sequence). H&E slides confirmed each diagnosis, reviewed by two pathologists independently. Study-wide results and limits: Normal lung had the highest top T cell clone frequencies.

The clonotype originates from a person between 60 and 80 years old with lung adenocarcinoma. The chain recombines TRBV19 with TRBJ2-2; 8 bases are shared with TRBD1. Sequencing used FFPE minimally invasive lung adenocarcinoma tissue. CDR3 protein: CASTATGVGGELFF. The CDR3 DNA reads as TGTGCCAGTACCGCGACAGGGGTAGGCGGGGAGCTGTTTTTT.